Described below is a single T cell receptor (beta chain) sequence and its context. Antigen specificity is unknown. Investigators reverse transcribed all isolated RNA, so they sequenced expressed TCRB transcripts. Profiled with immunoSEQ multiplex PCR; TCRdb holds only in-frame clones, not every one. The sample carries under 50,000 clones, 65% to 70% recorded once. The data stem from a study of beta chain features in type 1 diabetes. Study conclusions and caveats: Any HLA type influence on TCRB rearrangement was left unresolved here. In patients and controls equally, PCR might favor templates that are shorter. Among all four CD4+ subsets, Type 1 diabetes patients had TCRB CDR3s that were moderately but significantly shorter.

The CDR3 runs 15 residues. V lost 1 base, J lost 5 bases, and 15 bases lay in between. Germline CDR1 is SGHRS and CDR2 is YFSETQ. Sorting that relied on CD45RO/CCR7/CD25/CD127/CD95/CD27 yielded CD4+ naive, central memory, regulatory and stem cell-like memory cells. This TCR came from a young woman with type 1 diabetes. Sequencing input: Tregs from blood. The V call is TRBV5-1, the J call TRBJ1-2; tentative D call: TRBD1 (6 bases). CDR3 bases: TGCGCCAGCAGCTTGACCTTCGGGACATCATATGGCTACACCTTC. It translates to CASSLTFGTSYGYTF. Using reference TRBV5-1 and TRBJ1-2 for the parts outside the CDR3, the full variable domain is KAGVTQTPRYLIKTRGQQVTLSCSPISGHRSVSWYQQTPGQGLQFLFEYFSETQRNKGNFPGRFSGRQFSNSRSEMNVSTLELGDSALYLCASSLTFGTSYGYTFGSGTRLTVV.